This T cell receptor (beta chain) was sequenced for a study of spatial heterogeneity in lung cancer. Turning to the study itself: A total of fewer than 80 untreated early-stage non-small cell lung cancer patients served as donors. Median follow-up for sequenced PBMC samples was about 22 months after resection, when such samples existed.

Overall study results and limits: Circulating ubiquitous expanded tumor TCRs were observed more frequently at resection than at follow-up.

This clonotype was seen ten or more times. The target antigen is unknown. The time point is: blood at routine non-recurrence follow-up after resection. No cell sorting; template was whole RNA from tumor, lung tissue or PBMC. V lost 5 bases and J lost 2, with 4 bases in between. CDR1 is SEHNR, CDR2 FQNEAQ, per germline (reference sequence). This CDR3 comprises 11 residues. TCRdb re-called the 5' RACE reads with MiXCR, one entry per CDR3 protein. The sample shows more than 95,000 distinct CDR3 sequences, about 12% of them seen only once. The chain has TRBV7-9 and TRBJ2-7; unclear D gene. This sequence was found in a male donor with early-stage non-small cell lung cancer. Source: PBMCs, taken at follow-up. This chain's CDR3 is CASSRAYEQYF. The CDR3 DNA reads TGTGCCAGCAGCCGTGCCTACGAGCAGTACTTC. The full variable domain, completed using reference TRBV7-9 and TRBJ2-7, is DTGVSQNPRHKITKRGQNVTFRCDPISEHNRLYWYRQTLGQGPEFLTYFQNEAQLEKSRLLSDRFSAERPKGSFSTLEIQRTEQGDSAMYLCASSRAYEQYFGPGTRLTVT.